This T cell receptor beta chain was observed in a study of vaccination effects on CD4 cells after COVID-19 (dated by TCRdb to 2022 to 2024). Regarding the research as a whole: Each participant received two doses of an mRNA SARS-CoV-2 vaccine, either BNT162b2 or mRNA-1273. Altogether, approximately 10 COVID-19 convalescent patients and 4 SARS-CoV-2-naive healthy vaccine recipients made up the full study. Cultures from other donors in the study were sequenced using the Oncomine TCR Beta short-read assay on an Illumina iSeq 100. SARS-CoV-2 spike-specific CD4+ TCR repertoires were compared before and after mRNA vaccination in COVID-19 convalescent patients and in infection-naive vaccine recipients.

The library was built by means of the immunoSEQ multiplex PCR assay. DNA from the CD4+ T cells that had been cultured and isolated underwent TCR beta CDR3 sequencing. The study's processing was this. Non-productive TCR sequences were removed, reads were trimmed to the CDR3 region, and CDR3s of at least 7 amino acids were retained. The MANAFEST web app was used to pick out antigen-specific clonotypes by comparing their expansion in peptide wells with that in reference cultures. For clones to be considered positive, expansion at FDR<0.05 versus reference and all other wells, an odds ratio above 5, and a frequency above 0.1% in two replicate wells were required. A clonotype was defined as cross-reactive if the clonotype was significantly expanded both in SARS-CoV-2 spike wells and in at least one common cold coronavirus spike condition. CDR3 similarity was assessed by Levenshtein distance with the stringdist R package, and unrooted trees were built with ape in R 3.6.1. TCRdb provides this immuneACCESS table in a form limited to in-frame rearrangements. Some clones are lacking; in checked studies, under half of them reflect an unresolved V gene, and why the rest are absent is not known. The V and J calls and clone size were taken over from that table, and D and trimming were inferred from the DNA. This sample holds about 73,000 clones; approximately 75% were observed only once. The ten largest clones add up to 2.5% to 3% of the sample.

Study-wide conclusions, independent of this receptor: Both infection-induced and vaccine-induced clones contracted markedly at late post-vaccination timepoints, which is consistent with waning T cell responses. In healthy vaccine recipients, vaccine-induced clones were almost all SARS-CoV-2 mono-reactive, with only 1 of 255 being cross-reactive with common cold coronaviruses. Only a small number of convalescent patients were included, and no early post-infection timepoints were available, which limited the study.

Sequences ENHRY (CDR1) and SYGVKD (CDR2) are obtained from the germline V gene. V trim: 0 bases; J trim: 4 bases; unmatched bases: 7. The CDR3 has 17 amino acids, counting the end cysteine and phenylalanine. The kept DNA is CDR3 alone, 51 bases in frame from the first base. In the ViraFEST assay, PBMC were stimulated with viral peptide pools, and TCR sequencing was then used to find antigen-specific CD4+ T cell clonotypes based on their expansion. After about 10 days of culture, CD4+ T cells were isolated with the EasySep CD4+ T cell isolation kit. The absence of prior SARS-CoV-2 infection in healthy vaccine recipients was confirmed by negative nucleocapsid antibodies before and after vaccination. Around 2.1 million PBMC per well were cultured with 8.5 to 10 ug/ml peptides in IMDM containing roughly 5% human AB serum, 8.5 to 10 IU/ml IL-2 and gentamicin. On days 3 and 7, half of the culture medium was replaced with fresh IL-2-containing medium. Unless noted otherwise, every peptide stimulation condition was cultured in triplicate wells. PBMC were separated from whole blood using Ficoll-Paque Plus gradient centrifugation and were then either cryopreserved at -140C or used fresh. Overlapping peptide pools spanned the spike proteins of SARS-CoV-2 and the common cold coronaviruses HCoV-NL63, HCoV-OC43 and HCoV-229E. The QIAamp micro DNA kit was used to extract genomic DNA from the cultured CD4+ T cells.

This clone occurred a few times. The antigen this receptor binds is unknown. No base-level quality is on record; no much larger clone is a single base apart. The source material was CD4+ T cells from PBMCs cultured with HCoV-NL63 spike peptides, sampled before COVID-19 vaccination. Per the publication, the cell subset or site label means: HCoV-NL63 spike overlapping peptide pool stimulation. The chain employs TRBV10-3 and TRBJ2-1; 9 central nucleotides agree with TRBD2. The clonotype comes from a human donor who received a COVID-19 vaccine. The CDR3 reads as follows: CAISESDAGGPYNEQFF. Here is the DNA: TGTGCCATCAGTGAGTCCGATGCGGGGGGGCCGTACAATGAGCAGTTCTTC.